This T cell receptor beta chain was recovered during a study of human CD4 T cells and Enterobacteriaceae (dated by TCRdb to 2020 to 2021). Summary of the overall study and its limitations: The reactivity of ex vivo clonotypes was inferred solely through the matching of nucleotide sequences to CFSE-low cultures from the same donors. Ex vivo, broadly cross-reactive clonotypes appeared more expanded than specific ones, with 11 of 19 and about 60% of the roughly 34 in the top 5%.

The ex vivo total memory CD4+ samples were sequenced at deep level, which gave a detection sensitivity of one cell in 200,000. The QIAamp DNA Micro Kit was used to extract genomic DNA from cell pellets, and spectrophotometry was used to check the quantity and purity of the genomic DNA. The immunoSEQ multiplex PCR assay was used to amplify the TCR Vbeta CDR3 regions. Amplicons were sequenced on the Illumina HiSeq platform. Retrieved sequences were 87 nucleotides long and contained the CDR3 region. The paper's processing steps were these. A unique productive TCR Vbeta nucleotide sequence was defined as a clonotype and was quantified by productive template frequency from ImmunoSEQ Analyzer V3.0. Expanded clonotypes were defined using a threshold set at the top 5th percentile of each repertoire ranked by frequency. The R package fossil was used to compute repertoire overlap as Chao-Jaccard, and the R package MASS was used to visualize the overlap by nonmetric multidimensional scaling. Imported from immuneACCESS, the table was reduced by TCRdb to in-frame sequences with V and J called. These copies leave out some clones; in studies compared against another copy, an unresolved V gene accounts for under half, and the cause of the remainder is not known. V, J and clone size reflect that table, while D and trimming were determined from the DNA. The sample yields under 35,000 clones; almost 85% were counted once. The ten most abundant clones make up around 1.7% of the sample.

Memory CD4+ T cells, defined as all CD4+ cells except CD45RA+CCR7+CD95- naive cells, were FACS-sorted on a FACSAria III to over 98% purity. Blood from healthy donors came from blood donation centers in Switzerland. Total CD4+ T cells and monocytes were enriched by positive selection with CD4 and CD14 magnetic microbeads. CD8+, CD14+, CD16+, CD56+, CD19+ and CD25-bright cells were excluded before sorting. In a couple of blood donors, total memory CD4+ T cells were sequenced directly ex vivo to assess in vivo expansion of bacteria-reactive clonotypes. Peripheral blood mononuclear cells were isolated from donor blood using Ficoll-Paque Plus. The germline V gene (reference sequence) yields SGHNT for CDR1 and YYREEE for CDR2. V is trimmed back by 3 bases and J by 3 bases, and the junction contains 15 bases that no gene match accounts for. From its cysteine to its phenylalanine, the CDR3 spans 18 amino acids. Only CDR3 DNA is held: 54 bases, read in frame from base 1.

With regard to this clone: Its antigen target is currently unknown. Base qualities are not recorded, but no much larger clone differs from it by a single base.

Recombination connected TRBV5-4 to TRBJ2-3; 8 bases in between match TRBD2. This sequence was found in a human donor in good health. Specimen: memory CD4+ T cells from blood. In light of the paper, this sample's cell subset or site label describes: total memory CD4 T cells sorted directly ex vivo, unstimulated. The CDR3 amino acid sequence is: CASSSVKTSVIKTDTQYF. The DNA sequence follows: TGTGCCAGCAGCTCAGTGAAGACTAGCGTTATTAAGACAGATACGCAGTATTTT. This CDR3, with the reference TRBV5-4 and TRBJ2-3 proteins standing in past its ends, gives the full variable domain ETGVTQSPTHLIKTRGQQVTLRCSSQSGHNTVSWYQQALGQGPQFIFQYYREEENGRGNFPPRFSGLQFPNYSSELNVNALELDDSALYLCASSSVKTSVIKTDTQYFGPGTRLTVL.